This T cell receptor (beta chain) was sequenced during a study of CXCR4 blockade with PD-1 therapy in pancreatic cancer. Some clones are missing from TCRdb's copy, which holds only in-frame ones; the method was immunoSEQ multiplex PCR. The sample records some 5,000 clones, around 62% being singletons. V shed 5 bases and J 1 base; nucleotides not matched to a gene: 4. The length of the CDR3 is 14 residues. Germline CDR1 reads MDHEN; CDR2 reads SYDVKM. This rearrangement joins TRBV28 to TRBJ2-7; 8 bases map to TRBD1. The sample consisted of tumor tissue. This receptor was obtained from a human donor with pancreatic ductal adenocarcinoma. This chain's CDR3 is CASSPRDRSYEQYF. CDR3 DNA: TGTGCCAGCAGTCCCCGGGACAGGTCCTACGAGCAGTACTTC.